These T cell receptor beta chains were read from a single sample in a study of blood T cell repertoires in COVID-19. Only in-frame clones appear in the TCRdb table, and some are missing; sequencing was by immunoSEQ multiplex PCR. The sample carries 250,000 to 300,000 clones, around 80% recorded once. The sequencing input was peripheral blood. The receptors shown here come from a man aged 80 or over with acute or convalescent COVID-19. Each CDR3 is given with its conserved first and last residue. D genes are given only for firm matches. Not all rows give a size; the values are once, few, many and, for expanded clones, a class.

j_call v_call d_call clone_size cdr3_nt cdr3_aa
TRBJ2-7 TRBV19 NA NA TGTGCCAGTAGTACACAAAGCTCCTACGAGCAGTACTTC CASSTQSSYEQYF
TRBJ2-2 TRBV4-1 NA NA TGCGCCAGCAGCCAGTTCGCCGTGACAGGGAACACCGGGGAGCTGTTTTTT CASSQFAVTGNTGELFF
TRBJ2-1 TRBV19 TRBD2 NA TGTGCCAGTAGTATCAAGGGCTCGGGACTAGCGCACAATGAGCAGTTCTTC CASSIKGSGLAHNEQFF
TRBJ2-7 TRBV3-1/TRBV3-2 TRBD2 NA TGTGCCAGCAGCCTTCAATCTGGGGGGGCCTACGAGCAGTACTTC CASSLQSGGAYEQYF
TRBJ2-7 TRBV2 NA NA TGTGCCAGCAGTGCAGTCAGGGGCGCCGAGCAGTACTTC CASSAVRGAEQYF
TRBJ2-3 TRBV7-9 TRBD2 NA TGTGCCAGCAGAGCCACTAGCGGGGGGGATACGCAGTATTTT CASRATSGGDTQYF
TRBJ2-7 TRBV7-3 NA NA TGTGCCAGCAGCTTATTTGCAGGTCGCGAGCAGTACTTC CASSLFAGREQYF
TRBJ2-7 TRBV10-3 NA once TGTGCCATCAGTCCCTCATCGACAGGATCCTACGAGCAGTACTTC CAISPSSTGSYEQYF
TRBJ2-5 TRBV5-1 NA NA TGCGCCAGCAGCTTGGCCAGGGGGGTGGAGGAGACCCAGTACTTC CASSLARGVEETQYF
TRBJ1-4 TRBV28 NA NA TGTGCCAGCATCAGCCAAGGGGGATTTGCTAATGAAAAACTGTTTTTT CASISQGGFANEKLFF
TRBJ2-2 TRBV24-1 TRBD1 NA TGTGCCACCAGTGCTGGACAGGGGGCCACCGGGGAGCTGTTTTTT CATSAGQGATGELFF
TRBJ2-7 TRBV6-6 TRBD2 NA TGTGCCAGCAGTGGTGCTAGCGGAGGCTACGAGCAGTACTTC CASSGASGGYEQYF
TRBJ1-2 TRBV29-1 TRBD1 NA TGCAGCGTTGAAGCTCAGACAGGGGGACGTTATGGCTACACCTTC CSVEAQTGGRYGYTF
TRBJ2-1 TRBV7-9 TRBD1 NA TGTGCCAGCAGCTACGGGACAGCTTACAATGAGCAGTTCTTC CASSYGTAYNEQFF
TRBJ2-3 TRBV29-1 TRBD2 few TGCAGCGTTAAGACTAGCGGGAGTACAGATACGCAGTATTTT CSVKTSGSTDTQYF
TRBJ2-7 TRBV18 NA NA TGTGCCAGCTCACCTAGTCAGGGCTACGAGCAGTACTTC CASSPSQGYEQYF
TRBJ1-1 TRBV5-4 NA NA TGTGCCAGCAGCTGGGGGGGCGCATTCACTGAAGCTTTCTTT CASSWGGAFTEAFF
TRBJ2-1 TRBV7-2 NA NA TGTGCCAGCAGCCTGGGTGGGGCAGACTACAATGAGCAGTTCTTC CASSLGGADYNEQFF
TRBJ2-2 TRBV29-1 NA NA TGCAGCGTTGGCCAAGCGGCGAACACCGGGGAGCTGTTTTTT CSVGQAANTGELFF
TRBJ1-5 TRBV20-1 NA NA TGCAGTGCGTCTGAGGACAAGCCCCAGCATTTT CSASEDKPQHF
TRBJ2-3 TRBV28 TRBD2 NA TGTGCCAGCCGGGGGGGGGTTAGCACAGATACGCAGTATTTT CASRGGVSTDTQYF
TRBJ2-7 TRBV3-1/TRBV3-2 NA once TGTGCCAGCACGCACGGGGGCTACGAGCAGTACTTC CASTHGGYEQYF
TRBJ1-1 TRBV6-5 NA NA TGTGCCAGCAGTTACGGTGGGGGGGAGCGCGAAGCTTTCTTT CASSYGGGEREAFF
TRBJ2-7 TRBV25-1 TRBD1 few TGTGCCAGCAGGGGACAGGACAGGGGGTTCGAGCAGTACTTC CASRGQDRGFEQYF
TRBJ1-5 TRBV2 NA NA TGTGCCAGCAGTGGGGGAGGCCGGTCAAATAGCAATCAGCCCCAGCATTTT CASSGGGRSNSNQPQHF
TRBJ1-2 TRBV5-6 NA NA TGTGCCAGCAGCTTGGGGAGGAACTATGGCTACACCTTC CASSLGRNYGYTF
TRBJ2-7 TRBV27 NA NA TGTGCCAGCAGTCCCTCGCGGCCTTACACCTACGAGCAGTACTTC CASSPSRPYTYEQYF
TRBJ2-7 TRBV2 TRBD2 NA TGTGCCAGCAGCCCCCGGACTAGCGGTTCCTACGAGCAGTACTTC CASSPRTSGSYEQYF
TRBJ1-5 TRBV28 TRBD1 NA TGTGCCAGCAGCCCTCGGGACAGAGGTACAAATCAGCCCCAGCATTTT CASSPRDRGTNQPQHF
TRBJ2-3 TRBV6-6 TRBD2 NA TGTGCCAGCAGCCGCCCACTAGCGGCGGGCACAGATACGCAGTATTTT CASSRPLAAGTDTQYF
TRBJ2-5 TRBV5-4 TRBD2 NA TGTGCCAGCAGCGGAGCGGGGGGCCCTACCCAAGAGACCCAGTACTTC CASSGAGGPTQETQYF
TRBJ2-1 TRBV25-1 TRBD2 NA TGTGCCAGCAGTGTTCCAGCGGGGACGGGTGAGCAGTTCTTC CASSVPAGTGEQFF
TRBJ2-7 TRBV28 TRBD1 NA TGTGCCAGCAGTCGACAGGGGGGTTACGAGCAGTACTTC CASSRQGGYEQYF
TRBJ2-7 TRBV11-1 TRBD2 NA TGTGCCAGCAGCATTAGCGGGAGGGGAGAGCAGTACTTC CASSISGRGEQYF
TRBJ1-1 TRBV30 NA NA TGTGCCTGGCAGGGGAACACTGAAGCTTTCTTT CAWQGNTEAFF
TRBJ2-1 TRBV9 TRBD1 NA TGTGCCAGCAGCGTAGGACAGGGGGCGGTCAATGAGCAGTTCTTC CASSVGQGAVNEQFF
TRBJ2-7 TRBV28 NA once TGTGCCGGCAGGACCGCGGCTACCGAGCAGTACTTC CAGRTAATEQYF
TRBJ1-5 TRBV19 TRBD1 NA TGTGCCAGTAGTAAATCTCTGGGACAGTCCAATCAGCCCCAGCATTTT CASSKSLGQSNQPQHF
TRBJ2-3 TRBV5-1 NA NA TGCGCCAGTGGGGAGTGGGCAGATACGCAGTATTTT CASGEWADTQYF
TRBJ1-1 TRBV6-5 NA NA TGTGCCAGTTACAGGGAGATATCCTTCTTT CASYREISFF
TRBJ2-1 TRBV3-1/TRBV3-2 NA NA TGTGCCAGCAGCCGAGAGGAGGGGGCCTCGATCTTC CASSREEGASIF
TRBJ1-6 TRBV18 NA NA TGTGCCAGTTCCCGCGGGGACGGAGAATATTCACCCCTCCACTTT CASSRGDGEYSPLHF
TRBJ1-3 TRBV9 TRBD1 NA TGTGCCAGCAGCGTAACTTTAGGACAGGGTGGAAACACCATATATTTT CASSVTLGQGGNTIYF
TRBJ1-6 TRBV7-9 TRBD1 NA TGTGCCAGCAGCTTCATGACAGGGGGGAATAATTCACCCCTCCACTTT CASSFMTGGNNSPLHF
TRBJ2-7 TRBV11-1 NA NA TGTGCCAGCAGCCGGGACTTATCATCCTACGAGCAGTACTTC CASSRDLSSYEQYF
TRBJ2-5 TRBV24-1 NA NA TGTGCCACCAGTGAAGGTAGCGCGGGAAGAGAGACCCAGTACTTC CATSEGSAGRETQYF
TRBJ1-5 TRBV2 TRBD1 NA TGTGCCAGCGCGAGGGGGCTTCAGCCCCAGCATTTT CASARGLQPQHF
TRBJ2-7 TRBV10-3 NA NA TGTGCCATCGGGGCCAGGGGGGATCGGTACGAGCAGTACTTC CAIGARGDRYEQYF
TRBJ2-7 TRBV6-5 TRBD2 few TGTGCCAGCAGTTACAGAGGGAGGGAATTCTACGAGCAGTACTTC CASSYRGREFYEQYF
TRBJ1-5 TRBV11-1 NA NA TGTGCCAGCAGCCCGGGAGTCAATCAGCCCCAGCATTTT CASSPGVNQPQHF
TRBJ1-4 TRBV28 NA NA TGTGCCAGCAGCGTAACCCAGGGGACAACTAATGAAAAACTGTTTTTT CASSVTQGTTNEKLFF
TRBJ2-4 TRBV3-1/TRBV3-2 NA NA TGTGCCAGCAGCCAAGAAGGGATCAGAACGGGGGCCAAAAACATTCAGTACTTC CASSQEGIRTGAKNIQYF
TRBJ1-4 TRBV5-1 NA NA TGCGCCAGCAGCCCGGGCTCAGGCAGGGTAAATGAAAAACTGTTTTTT CASSPGSGRVNEKLFF
TRBJ2-3 TRBV18 TRBD1 once TGTGCCAGCTCACCCTTTGCGACAGGGGGCACGGCCGATACGCAGTATTTT CASSPFATGGTADTQYF
TRBJ2-3 TRBV10-2 NA NA TGCGCCAGCAGTGACCAATCCTTGAGTACGCAGTATTTT CASSDQSLSTQYF